This T cell receptor (beta chain) was captured in a study of vaccination and CD4 T cells after COVID-19. As for the study in general: Cells were stimulated with overlapping spike peptide pools from SARS-CoV-2, HCoV-NL63, HCoV-OC43 and HCoV-229E. Study-wide points: Nearly all convalescent vaccine-specific clones, 304 of 307, recognized only SARS-CoV-2 spike.

This clonotype came up a few times. Its antigen is currently unknown. Sequence data for DNA of cultured CD4+ T cells were generated by the Oncomine TCR Beta short-read assay. TCRdb itself ran the PCR reads through MiXCR, one entry per CDR3 protein. The sample consists of around 16,000 distinct CDR3 sequences, 55% to 85% of them appearing once. As for treatment: roughly 10-day PBMC culture with coronavirus spike peptide pools or control peptides (ViraFEST assay). Half the medium was exchanged for fresh IL-2 medium on days 3 and 7. The CDR3 loop spans 14 amino acids. V lost 5 bases and J lost 6; bases outside the gene matches: 5. Per germline, CDR1 MNHEY and CDR2 SVGEGT.

This receptor was identified in a human donor who had recovered from COVID-19. This chain connects TRBV6-2 or TRBV6-3 to TRBJ1-5, with 9 bases fitting TRBD1. Material: CD4+ T cells from blood, cultured in vitro. The CDR3 reads CASSVTGGGQPQHF. Written as DNA, the CDR3 is TGTGCCAGCAGTGTTACAGGGGGCGGTCAGCCCCAGCATTTT.